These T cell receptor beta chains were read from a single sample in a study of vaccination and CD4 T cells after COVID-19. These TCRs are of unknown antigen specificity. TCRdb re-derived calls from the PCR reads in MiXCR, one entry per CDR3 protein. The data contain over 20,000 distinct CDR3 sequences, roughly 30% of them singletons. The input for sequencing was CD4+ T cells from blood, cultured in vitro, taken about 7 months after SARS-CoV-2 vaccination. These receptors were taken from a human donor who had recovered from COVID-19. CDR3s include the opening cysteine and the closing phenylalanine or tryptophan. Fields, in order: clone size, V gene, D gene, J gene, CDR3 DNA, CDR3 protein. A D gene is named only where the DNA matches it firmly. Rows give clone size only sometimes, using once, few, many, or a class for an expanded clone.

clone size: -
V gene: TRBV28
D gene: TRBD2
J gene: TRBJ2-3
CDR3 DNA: TGTGCCAGCAGTTTAAGGGAGAGGGCTAGCGGGATTGTTTTT
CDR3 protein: CASSLRERASGIVF

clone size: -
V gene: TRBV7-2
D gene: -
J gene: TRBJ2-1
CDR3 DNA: TGTGCCAGCAGCTTAGCTATCGTAGAGGGGAATGAGCAGTTCTTC
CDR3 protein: CASSLAIVEGNEQFF

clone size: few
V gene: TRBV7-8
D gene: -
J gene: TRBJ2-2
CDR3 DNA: TGTGCCAGCAGGAAGGACGGTCTTCGTACCGGGGAGCTGTTTTTT
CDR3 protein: CASRKDGLRTGELFF

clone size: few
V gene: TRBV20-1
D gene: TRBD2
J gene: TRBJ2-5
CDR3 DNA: TGCAGTGCTAGCCCGGGACTAGAGGGAACCCAGTACTTC
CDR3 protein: CSASPGLEGTQYF

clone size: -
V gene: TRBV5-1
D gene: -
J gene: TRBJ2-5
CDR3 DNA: TGCGCCAGCAGCCCGCCTATTCAAGAGACCCAGTACTTC
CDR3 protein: CASSPPIQETQYF

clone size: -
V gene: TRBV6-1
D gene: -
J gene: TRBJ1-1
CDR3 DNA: TGTGCCAGCCAAATCTACCTGTCTGGCACTGAAGCTTTCTTT
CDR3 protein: CASQIYLSGTEAFF

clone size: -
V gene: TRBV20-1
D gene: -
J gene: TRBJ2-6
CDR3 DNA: TGCAGTGCTAGAGATCCGACATTCGGGGCCAACGTCCTGACTTTC
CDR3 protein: CSARDPTFGANVLTF

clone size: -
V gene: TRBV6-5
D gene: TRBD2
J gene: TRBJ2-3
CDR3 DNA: TGTGCCAGCAGTTACACGCGGACTAGCGGTAATACGCAGTATTTT
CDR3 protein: CASSYTRTSGNTQYF

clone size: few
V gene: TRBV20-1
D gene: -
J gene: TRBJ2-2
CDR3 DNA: TGCAGTGCTAGAGCGATTCCGACTCCCGCCGGGGAGCTGTTTTTT
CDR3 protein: CSARAIPTPAGELFF

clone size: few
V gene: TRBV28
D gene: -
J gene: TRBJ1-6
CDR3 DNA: TGTGCCAGCAGCCTACCCGCCCCTAGAGATTCACCCCTCCACTTT
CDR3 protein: CASSLPAPRDSPLHF

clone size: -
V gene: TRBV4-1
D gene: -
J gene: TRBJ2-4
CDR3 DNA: TGCGCCAGCAGCCAAGATCGGGAAACTACGAGCTTCTTC
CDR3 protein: CASSQDRETTSFF

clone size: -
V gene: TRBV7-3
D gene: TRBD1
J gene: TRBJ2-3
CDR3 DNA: TGTGCCAGCAGCTCGACAGGGGGGCCAGATACGCAGTATTTT
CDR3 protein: CASSSTGGPDTQYF

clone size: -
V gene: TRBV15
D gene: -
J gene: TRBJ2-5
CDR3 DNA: TGTGCCACCAGCAGAGATAAGGGTGCTGGCAGGAAAGAGACCCAGTACTTC
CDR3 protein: CATSRDKGAGRKETQYF

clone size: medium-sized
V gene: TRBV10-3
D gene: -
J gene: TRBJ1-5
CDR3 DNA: TGTGCCATCAGTGAGTCCGTCGGGACCAGGAGCAATCAGCCCCAGCATTTT
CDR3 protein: CAISESVGTRSNQPQHF

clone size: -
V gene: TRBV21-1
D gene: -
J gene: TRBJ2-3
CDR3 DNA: TGTGCCAGCAGCAAGGCCAAGGGACTAGTTGCTGATACGCAGTATTTT
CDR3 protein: CASSKAKGLVADTQYF

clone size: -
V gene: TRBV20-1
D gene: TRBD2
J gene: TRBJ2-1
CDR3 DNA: TGCAGTGGACTAGCGGGAGGGGGCTCCTACAATGAGCAGTTCTTC
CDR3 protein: CSGLAGGGSYNEQFF

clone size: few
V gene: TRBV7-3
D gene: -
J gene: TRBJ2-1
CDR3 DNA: TGTGCCAGCAGCCAGAGACTGGATGAGCAGTTCTTC
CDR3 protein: CASSQRLDEQFF

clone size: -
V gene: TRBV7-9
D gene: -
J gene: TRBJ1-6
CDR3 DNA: TGTGCCAGCAGCTTAATAGGATCGGATTCACCCCTCCACTTT
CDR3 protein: CASSLIGSDSPLHF

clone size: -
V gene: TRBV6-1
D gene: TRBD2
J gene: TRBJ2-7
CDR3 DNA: TGTGCCAGCAGGTCGACTAGCGGGAGGACCTACGAGCAGTACTTC
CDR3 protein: CASRSTSGRTYEQYF

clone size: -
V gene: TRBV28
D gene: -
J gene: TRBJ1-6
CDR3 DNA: TGTGCCAGCAGTCTTGAGCAGATATCACCCCTCCACTTT
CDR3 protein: CASSLEQISPLHF

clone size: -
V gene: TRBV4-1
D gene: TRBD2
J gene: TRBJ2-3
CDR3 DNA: TGCGCCAGCAGCCCCCGGCGAGCGGGAGGTAACACAGATACGCAGTATTTT
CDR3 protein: CASSPRRAGGNTDTQYF

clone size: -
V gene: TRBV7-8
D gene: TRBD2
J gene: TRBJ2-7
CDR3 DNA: TGTGCCAGCAGCTCCCTGGGACTAGCGGGCCTAACCTACGAGCAGTACTTC
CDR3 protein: CASSSLGLAGLTYEQYF

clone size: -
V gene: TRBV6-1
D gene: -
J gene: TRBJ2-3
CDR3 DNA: TGTGCCAGCAGTGTAACTTCCGTGGGCACAGATACGCAGTATTTT
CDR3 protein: CASSVTSVGTDTQYF

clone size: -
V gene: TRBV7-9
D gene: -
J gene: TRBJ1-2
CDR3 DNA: TGTGCCAGCAGCTTTGGTGACTATGGCTACACCTTC
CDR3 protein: CASSFGDYGYTF

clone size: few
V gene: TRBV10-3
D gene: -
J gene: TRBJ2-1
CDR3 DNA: TGTGCCATCAGTGAGTCGGTCGGGAACTACAATGAGCAGTTCTTC
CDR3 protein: CAISESVGNYNEQFF

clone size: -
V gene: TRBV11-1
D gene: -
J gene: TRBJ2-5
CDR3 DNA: TGTGCCAGCAGCTTAGGGACAGTCCTAGAGACCCAGTACTTC
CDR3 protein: CASSLGTVLETQYF

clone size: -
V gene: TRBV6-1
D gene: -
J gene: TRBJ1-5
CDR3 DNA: TGTGCCAGCAGAAATGGTGGTAGCAATCAGCCCCAGCATTTT
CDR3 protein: CASRNGGSNQPQHF

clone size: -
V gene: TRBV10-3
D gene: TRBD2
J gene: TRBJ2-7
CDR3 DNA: TGTGCCATCAGGGGGACTAGCGGGACACCCTACGAGCAGTACTTC
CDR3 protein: CAIRGTSGTPYEQYF

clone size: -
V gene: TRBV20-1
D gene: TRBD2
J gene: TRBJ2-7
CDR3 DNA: TGCAGTGCTCTTACTAGCGGGGCCTACGAGCAGTACTTC
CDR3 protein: CSALTSGAYEQYF

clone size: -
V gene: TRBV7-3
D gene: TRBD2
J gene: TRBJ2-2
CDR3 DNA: TGTGCCAGCAGCCCGGGACTAGGGGACACCGGGGAGCTGTTTTTT
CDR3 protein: CASSPGLGDTGELFF

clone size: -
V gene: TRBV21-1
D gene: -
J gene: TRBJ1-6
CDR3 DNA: TGTGCCAGCAGCAAGCTGGGATTGTGTAATTCACCCCTCCACTTT
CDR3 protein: CASSKLGLCNSPLHF

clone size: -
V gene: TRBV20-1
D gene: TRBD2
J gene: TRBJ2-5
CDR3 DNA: TGCAGTGTCTGGACTAGCGGGGTACAAGAGACCCAGTACTTC
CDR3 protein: CSVWTSGVQETQYF